The entry below describes one T cell receptor beta chain. Germline CDR1 reads WSHSY; CDR2 reads SAAADI. This CDR3 spans 14 amino acids. The V and J ends lost 6 bases and 2 bases respectively, with 13 bases between them. The sample belongs to a study of shared clonotypes between healthy human individuals. The assay ran at deep level. Produced via immunoSEQ multiplex PCR; TCRdb's table is partial and in-frame only. This table has around 510,000 clones, approximately 94% appearing once. This TCR derives from a woman between 25 and 40 years old in good health. The chain carries TRBV10-2 and TRBJ2-5; no reliable D call. The source material was naive CD4+ T cells sorted from blood. Subset here: CD45RA+ positively selected. The CDR3 spells CASSLIGVQETQYF. The CDR3 nucleotides are TGCGCCAGCAGCCTAATTGGAGTACAAGAGACCCAGTACTTC.